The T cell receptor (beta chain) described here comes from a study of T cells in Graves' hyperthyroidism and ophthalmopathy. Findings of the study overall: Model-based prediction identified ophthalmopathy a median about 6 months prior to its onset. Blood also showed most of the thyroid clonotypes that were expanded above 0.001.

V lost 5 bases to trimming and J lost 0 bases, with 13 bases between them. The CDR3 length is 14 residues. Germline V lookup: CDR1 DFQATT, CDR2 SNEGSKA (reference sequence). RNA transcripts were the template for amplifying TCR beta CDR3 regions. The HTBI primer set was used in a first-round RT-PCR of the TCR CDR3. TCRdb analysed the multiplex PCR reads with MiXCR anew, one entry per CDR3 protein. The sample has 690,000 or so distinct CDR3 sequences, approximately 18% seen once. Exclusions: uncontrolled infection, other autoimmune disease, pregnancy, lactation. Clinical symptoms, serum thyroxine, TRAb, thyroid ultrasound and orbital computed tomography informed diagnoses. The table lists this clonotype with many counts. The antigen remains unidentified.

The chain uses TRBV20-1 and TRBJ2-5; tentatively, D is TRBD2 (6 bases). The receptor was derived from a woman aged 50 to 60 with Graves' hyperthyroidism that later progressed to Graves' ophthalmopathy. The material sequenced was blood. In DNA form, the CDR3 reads TGCAGTGCTCCTGATCGGGACTACCAAGAGACCCAGTACTTC. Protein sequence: CSAPDRDYQETQYF.